These 21 T cell receptor beta chains share one sample of origin, sequenced in a study of T cells in Graves' hyperthyroidism and ophthalmopathy. TCR beta CDR3 regions were amplified from RNA transcripts. In the first-round RT-PCR of the TCR CDR3, the HTBI primer set was used. TCRdb ran MiXCR on the multiplex PCR reads and lists one entry per CDR3 protein. The sample has nearly 600,000 distinct CDR3 sequences; approximately 14% are singletons. The sample comprised blood. All receptors come from a woman aged 25 to 39 with Graves' hyperthyroidism that later progressed to Graves' ophthalmopathy.

This clonotype has just a few counts. The gene calls are TRBV28 and TRBJ1-1, with 10 bases lining up with TRBD1. The CDR3 runs 19 residues. The ends lost 7 bases at V and 5 bases at J; junction bases unmatched: 22. CDR1 MDHEN and CDR2 SYDVKM come from the germline V gene. The CDR3 nucleotides are TGTGCCAGCACAACCCGGCCGCAAAGACAGGGGGCGTGGGAGACTGAAGCTTTCTTT. Translating it yields CASTTRPQRQGAWETEAFF.

This clonotype has at least ten counts. The rearrangement links TRBV20-1 to TRBJ2-1; TRBD2 aligns across 9 bases. Germline V CDR1 and CDR2: DFQATT, SNEGSKA (reference sequence). J was trimmed by 3 bases and V by 1 base; bases with no gene match: 10. CDR3 length: 17 amino acids. This CDR3 is CSARGWAGTSSYNEQFF. CDR3 DNA: TGCAGTGCTAGAGGGTGGGCCGGGACTAGCAGCTACAATGAGCAGTTCTTC.

In its sample, this clonotype was seen many times. The V gene is TRBV6-2 or TRBV6-3, the J gene TRBJ2-7; D gene unclear. The V end was cut by 8 bases, the J end by 6 bases, with 14 bases between. Germline CDR1 reads MNHEY; CDR2 reads SVGEGT. The CDR3 has 12 residues. The CDR3 loop is CASGPARSEQYF. The CDR3 DNA reads TGTGCCAGCGGGCCAGCCAGGAGCGAGCAGTACTTC.

This chain joins TRBV24-1 and TRBJ2-1; D is perhaps TRBD1 (6 bases). The CDR3 loop spans 16 amino acids. Trimming took off 5 bases at V and 0 bases at J, with 13 bases between the two ends. CDR1 and CDR2 (germline): KGHDR, SFDVKD. Here the CDR3 reads CATSGPQGLSYNEQFF. The CDR3 region has the DNA TGTGCCACCAGTGGCCCACAGGGCCTCTCCTACAATGAGCAGTTCTTC.

In its sample, this clonotype was seen many times. The rearrangement joins TRBV2 to TRBJ2-1, with 12 nucleotides matching TRBD1. This CDR3 has 15 amino acids. J lost 4 bases, V lost 6 bases, and 4 bases had no gene match. Germline V CDR1 and CDR2: SNHLY, FYNNEI. CDR3 sequence: CASRGTGGLYNEQFF. For the CDR3, the DNA is TGTGCCAGCAGGGGGACAGGGGGCTTATACAATGAGCAGTTCTTC. Full variable domain (outside the CDR3, taken from reference TRBV2 and TRBJ2-1): EPEVTQTPSHQVTQMGQEVILRCVPISNHLYFYWYRQILGQKVEFLVSFYNNEISEKSEIFDDQFSVERPDGSNFTLKIRSTKLEDSAMYFCASRGTGGLYNEQFFGPGTRLTVL.

Details on this clonotype: A much larger clone lies a single base off, so this may be a read error. V and J are TRBV20-1 and TRBJ2-2; no clear D gene. This CDR3 has 12 residues. CDR1 and CDR2 from the germline V gene are DFQATT and SNEGSKA (reference sequence). CDR3 nucleotide sequence: TGCAGTGCCCCCTATTTCACCGTGGAGCTGTTTTTT. This sequence encodes CSAPYFTVELFF.

This clonotype was seen repeatedly, ten times or more. The V call is TRBV30, the J call TRBJ2-3; no definite D call. CDR3 size: 15 residues. V was shortened by 0 bases and J by 5 bases, with 15 bases between the two germline ends. Germline V CDR1 and CDR2: GTSNPN, SVGIG (reference sequence). The CDR3 sequence is CAWSVGDTGEDTQYF. The CDR3 coding sequence is TGTGCCTGGAGTGTCGGCGATACGGGCGAAGATACGCAGTATTTT.

This clonotype was observed at least ten times. The V gene is TRBV18, the J gene TRBJ1-1; D remains ambiguous. CDR1 KGHSH and CDR2 LQKENI come from the germline V gene. The CDR3 loop spans 12 amino acids. Trimming took 4 bases from V and 4 from J, leaving 7 bases between them. CDR3 nucleotide sequence: TGTGCCAGCTCACGGGCCGGCACTGAAGCTTTCTTT. Translating it yields CASSRAGTEAFF. Filled out from reference TRBV18 and TRBJ1-1, the complete variable domain reads NAGVMQNPRHLVRRRGQEARLRCSPMKGHSHVYWYRQLPEEGLKFMVYLQKENIIDESGMPKERFSAEFPKEGPSILRIQQVVRGDSAAYFCASSRAGTEAFFGQGTRLTVV.

V is TRBV12-5 and J is TRBJ2-1; unclear D gene. CDR3 length: 19 residues. Germline V lookup: CDR1 LGHNT, CDR2 FRNRAP. The germline V and J ends were trimmed by 0 bases and 3 bases, with 21 bases remaining between them. As DNA, the CDR3 is TGTGCTAGTGGTTTGGTAACCCCTTCAGCCGGCATGAGCTACAATGAGCAGTTCTTC. Its translation is CASGLVTPSAGMSYNEQFF.

The genes are TRBV4-1 and TRBJ2-3, with a possible D match to TRBD1 (6 bases). The CDR3 runs to 17 residues. Germline V gives CDR1 MGHRA, CDR2 YSYEKL. V lost 2 bases and J 3 bases, leaving 18 bases between the germline ends. The CDR3 spells CASSQKRQELRTDTQYF. The DNA for the CDR3 is TGCGCCAGCAGCCAAAAACGACAGGAGTTAAGGACAGATACGCAGTATTTT.

This clonotype was recorded at least ten times. This chain uses TRBV29-1 with TRBJ2-7; maybe TRBD2 (5 bases). CDR1 SQVTM and CDR2 ANQGSEA come from the germline V gene. V lost 0 bases, J lost 5 bases, and 14 bases lay in between. This CDR3 region has 14 residues. In DNA, the CDR3 is TGCAGCGTTGAAGATCGGGGTGAAGGAGACGAGCAGTACTTC. This codes for CSVEDRGEGDEQYF.

The gene calls are TRBV7-9 and TRBJ2-1; the D call may be TRBD1 or TRBD2 (8 bases each). V shed 1 base and J shed 7 bases, with 20 bases lying between them. CDR3 size: 17 residues. Germline CDR1 and CDR2: SEHNR and FQNEAQ (reference sequence). CDR3 coding DNA: TGTGCCAGCAGCTTAGGCGGGGGGAAACAGGGGGATAATGAGCAGTTCTTC. Translated: CASSLGGGKQGDNEQFF.

This clonotype was counted at least ten times. This chain connects TRBV28 to TRBJ2-7; 8 bases line up with TRBD2. This CDR3 is built from 19 residues. CDR1 MDHEN and CDR2 SYDVKM come from the germline V gene. The trim removed 2 bases at V and 3 bases at J, leaving 18 bases unmatched. CDR3 amino acids: CASSLGNRQIAGLRYEQYF. CDR3 bases: TGTGCCAGCAGTTTAGGTAACAGACAAATAGCGGGATTACGCTACGAGCAGTACTTC.

Note on this clonotype: A much bigger clone sits one base away, suggesting this may be a read error. The gene calls are TRBV3-1 and TRBJ2-3; perhaps D is TRBD1 or TRBD2 (5 bases each). V was cut by 1 base and J by 0 bases, with 14 bases left in between. The CDR3 loop spans 17 amino acids. Germline assignment: CDR1 LGHDT and CDR2 YNNKEL (reference sequence). CDR3 region: CASSQGIIGASTDTQYF. The CDR3, as DNA: TGTGCCAGCAGCCAAGGGATTATCGGGGCCAGCACAGATACGCAGTATTTT.

This clonotype showed up many times. The V gene is TRBV20-1, the J gene TRBJ1-4, with TRBD1 matching over 9 bases. Germline V gene sequence: CDR1 DFQATT, CDR2 SNEGSKA (reference sequence). V lost 1 base to trimming and J lost 13 bases; unmatched junction nucleotides: 13. The CDR3 extends over 15 amino acids. CDR3 sequence reads: CSARVLDRGQVGLFF. As DNA, the CDR3 is TGCAGTGCTAGAGTTTTGGACAGGGGTCAGGTTGGACTGTTTTTT.

This clonotype was recorded at least ten times. This chain joins TRBV5-5 and TRBJ2-1; 8 nucleotides match TRBD2. V was pared by 4 bases and J by 7 bases, with 4 bases of the junction left unmatched. The CDR3 covers 13 residues. The germline gives CDR1 SGHKS, CDR2 YYEKEE (reference sequence). CDR3 protein: CASSPSGRNEQFF. The DNA of the CDR3 is TGTGCCAGCAGCCCCAGCGGGAGAAATGAGCAGTTCTTC.

There are many counts of this clonotype. The chain carries TRBV28 and TRBJ2-3, with TRBD1 matching over 8 bases. V lost 5 bases and J lost 2; bases outside the gene matches: 3. The germline V gene has CDR1 MDHEN and CDR2 SYDVKM. The CDR3 runs to 14 residues. The CDR3 bases are TGTGCCAGCAGTCAGGGGGCGTCCACAGATACGCAGTATTTT. Translated, it gives CASSQGASTDTQYF.

In its sample, this clonotype was seen many times. The rearrangement uses TRBV19 and TRBJ2-2; the match to TRBD2 covers 13 bases. This CDR3 has 16 residues. Per germline, CDR1 LNHDA and CDR2 SQIVND (reference sequence). V trimming: 4 bases; J trimming: 6 bases; junction bases outside the gene matches: 5. CDR3 nucleotide sequence: TGTGCCAGTAGTAAACTAGCGGGAGGGAATGCCGGGGAGCTGTTTTTT. It yields the protein CASSKLAGGNAGELFF.

This clonotype was counted between two and nine times. A junction boundary mismatches the germline segment, possibly from a read error. J is TRBJ2-2 and V is TRBV30; TRBD1 matches 12 bases. Per the germline V gene, CDR1 is GTSNPN and CDR2 is SVGIG (reference sequence). This CDR3 is built from 14 residues. This CDR3 reads CVWTGQGAPGELFF. The DNA for the CDR3 is TGTGTCTGGACGGGACAGGGGGCGCCCGGGGAGCTGTTTTTT.

The genes are TRBV27 and TRBJ2-1; 9 positions match TRBD2. The CDR3 spans 15 residues. The junction had 14 bases not matched to a gene; V was cut back by 10 bases and J by 7 bases. CDR1 and CDR2 from the germline V gene are MNHEY and SMNVEV (reference sequence). CDR3 sequence (DNA): TGTGCCACCAGGGCGGGAGGGAGTCGGGGGAATGAGCAGTTCTTC. Amino acids: CATRAGGSRGNEQFF.

In the case of this clonotype: A much larger clone lies a single base off, so this may be a read error. This chain uses TRBV18 with TRBJ2-1, with D perhaps TRBD1 (6 bases). Per germline, CDR1 KGHSH and CDR2 LQKENI. The CDR3 covers 16 residues. The CDR3, as DNA: TGTGTCAGCTCACCACCGGGCAGGGGCAAGTACAATGAGCAGTTCTTC. Residues: CVSSPPGRGKYNEQFF. The full variable domain, rest sourced from reference TRBV18 and TRBJ2-1, is NAGVMQNPRHLVRRRGQEARLRCSPMKGHSHVYWYRQLPEEGLKFMVYLQKENIIDESGMPKERFSAEFPKEGPSILRIQQVVRGDSAAYFCVSSPPGRGKYNEQFFGPGTRLTVL.